A selection of T cell receptor beta chains follows, all from one sample in a study of CD8 T cells in Susac syndrome. MiXCR, applied by TCRdb to the immunoSEQ multiplex PCR reads, yields one record per CDR3 protein. There are some 190,000 distinct CDR3 sequences in the sample; roughly 93% occur only once, and 0.15% to 0.2% lies in the top ten. The source material was CD4+ T cells from PBMCs. These receptor sequences come from a human donor with Susac syndrome. The CDR3 runs from the conserved cysteine through the conserved F or W. A D gene is named only where the DNA matches it firmly. Clone sizes are given selectively: once, few, many, or a class where the clone is expanded.

clone_size d_call j_call v_call cdr3_nt cdr3_aa
- - TRBJ2-2 TRBV30 TGTGCCTGGAAGACAGCGAACACCGGGGAGCTGTTTTTT CAWKTANTGELFF
- - TRBJ1-5 TRBV20-1 TGCAGTGCTAGAGCCAGAAGATTAAGCAATCAGCCCCAGCATTTT CSARARRLSNQPQHF
- - TRBJ1-3 TRBV5-1 TGCGCCAGCAGCTTGGACGGCTCTGGAAACACCATATATTTT CASSLDGSGNTIYF
- TRBD1 TRBJ1-5 TRBV12-3/TRBV12-4 TGTGCCAGCAGTGACAGGGGGAATAGCAATCAGCCCCAGCATTTT CASSDRGNSNQPQHF
- - TRBJ1-5 TRBV6-5 TGTGCCAGCAGAAGAGATAGAAATCAGCCCCAGCATTTT CASRRDRNQPQHF
- - TRBJ1-2 TRBV9 TGTGCCAGCAGCCCCCGACCCGACTTGGATGGCTACACCTTC CASSPRPDLDGYTF
- TRBD1 TRBJ1-2 TRBV7-2 TGTGCCAGCAGCCTCGGACAGGCCGGGGGCTACACCTTC CASSLGQAGGYTF
once TRBD2 TRBJ2-1 TRBV24-1 TGTGCCACCGGGGTAGCGGGGGTCAATGAGCAGTTCTTC CATGVAGVNEQFF
- - TRBJ2-1 TRBV30 TGTGCCTGGAGTCGGCGGGGGCGGGGCAGGGGACCGGGCAATGAGCAGTTCTTC CAWSRRGRGRGPGNEQFF
once - TRBJ2-1 TRBV19 TGTGCCAGTAGTATAGCTAGTACAGAAGCGGATGAGCAGTTCTTC CASSIASTEADEQFF
- TRBD1 TRBJ1-3 TRBV12-3/TRBV12-4 TGTGCCAGCAGCCTACAGGGGGCTGGAAACACCATATATTTT CASSLQGAGNTIYF
- TRBD2 TRBJ2-3 TRBV18 TGTGCCAGCTCACCAGAGCGCGGGGGGCTTGATACGCAGTATTTT CASSPERGGLDTQYF
- TRBD2 TRBJ2-1 TRBV9 TGTGCCAGCAGCGTAGCGGGCGGGGGGGCAACGCGTATGAATGAGCAGTTCTTC CASSVAGGGATRMNEQFF
- - TRBJ2-1 TRBV5-1 TGCGCCAGCAGCTTGGGGCCTACCCCGGTGAATGAGCAGTTCTTC CASSLGPTPVNEQFF
- - TRBJ2-7 TRBV20-1 TGCAGTGCTTACAACCCAGGGGCCTCTTTCTACGAGCAGTACTTC CSAYNPGASFYEQYF
- - TRBJ2-5 TRBV4-2 TGTGCCAGCAGCCTAGGGGACGGGGGCTCCCTTTCAGAGACCCAGTACTTC CASSLGDGGSLSETQYF
- TRBD1 TRBJ1-1 TRBV12-3/TRBV12-4 TGTGCCAGCAGCTCGGGACAGCCGAACACTGAAGCTTTCTTT CASSSGQPNTEAFF
- TRBD1 TRBJ1-5 TRBV24-1 TGTGCCACCAGTGATTCACCGGGACAGAGCAATCAGCCCCAGCATTTT CATSDSPGQSNQPQHF
- - TRBJ2-3 TRBV7-3 TGTGCCAGCAATCTCACTCCGGCCAGCACAGATACGCAGTATTTT CASNLTPASTDTQYF
- - TRBJ2-7 TRBV20-1 TGCAGTGCTAGCCTCGCAGATTCCTCCTACGAGCAGTACTTC CSASLADSSYEQYF
- TRBD2 TRBJ2-7 TRBV2 TGTGCCAGCAGACCACTCCCGGGACTAGTCGCCTACGAGCAGTACTTC CASRPLPGLVAYEQYF
once - TRBJ2-7 TRBV6-6 TGTGCCAGCAGTTACTCGATTTGGGCTGGCGAGCAGTACTTC CASSYSIWAGEQYF
- TRBD2 TRBJ2-1 TRBV10-3 TGTGCCATCACCCCGGGAGGTGACGCCTACAATGAGCAGTTCTTC CAITPGGDAYNEQFF
- - TRBJ1-3 TRBV5-4 TGTGCCAGCAGCTTGGACGTCAGAAGCTCTGGAAACACCATATATTTT CASSLDVRSSGNTIYF
- - TRBJ2-7 TRBV2 TGTGCCAGCAGGGTGACACAGGCCTACGAGCAGTACTTC CASRVTQAYEQYF
few TRBD1 TRBJ2-7 TRBV7-7 TGTGCTAGCAGCTCGGACAGGGGTTACGAGCAGTACTTC CASSSDRGYEQYF
- - TRBJ2-3 TRBV5-1 TGCGCCAGCAGCTTGGAGGCGGGGGCCGCAGATACGCAGTATTTT CASSLEAGAADTQYF
- - TRBJ2-5 TRBV9 TGTGCCAGCAGCTCCCGGTCAGGGTCAGAGACCCAGTACTTC CASSSRSGSETQYF
once - TRBJ2-5 TRBV2 TGTGCCAGCACCCCCCGACCGGGACCTCAAGATCCCCAGTACTTC CASTPRPGPQDPQYF
- TRBD2 TRBJ2-2 TRBV4-1 TGCGCCAGCAGCCTCAACTGGGCTAGCGGGGCAGACACCGGGGAGCTGTTTTTT CASSLNWASGADTGELFF
once - TRBJ2-2 TRBV24-1 TGTGCCACCAGTGATTCAGACAGTGGCTTCGAGGGCACCGGGGAGCTGTTTTTT CATSDSDSGFEGTGELFF
- - TRBJ1-1 TRBV7-9 TGTGCCAGCAGCCCCTTAGTGGTCGTGAACACTGAAGCTTTCTTT CASSPLVVVNTEAFF
- TRBD2 TRBJ2-5 TRBV7-9 TGTGCCAGCAGCTTCTGGACTAGCGGAGAGACCCAGTACTTC CASSFWTSGETQYF
- - TRBJ1-2 TRBV6-2/TRBV6-3 TGTGCCAGCAGCTTCCGGCGAGAGGGCCCTAAGGGCTACACCTTC CASSFRREGPKGYTF
- TRBD1 TRBJ1-6 TRBV5-1 TGCGCCAGCAGCGGGGGACAGGGAGGGAATTCACCCCTCCACTTT CASSGGQGGNSPLHF
- TRBD2 TRBJ2-5 TRBV18 TGTGCCAGCTCCCCCGCGCTAGCGGTTCAAGAGACCCAGTACTTC CASSPALAVQETQYF
- - TRBJ1-2 TRBV7-9 TGTGCCAGCAGCCGCGCGGGGGGGGACTATGGCTACACCTTC CASSRAGGDYGYTF
- - TRBJ1-2 TRBV4-1 TGCGCCAGCAGCCAAGATTGGGAAGTTGGCTACACCTTC CASSQDWEVGYTF
- TRBD1 TRBJ1-4 TRBV30 TGTGCCTGGAGACGAGGACAGGCGCATAATGAAAAACTGTTTTTT CAWRRGQAHNEKLFF
- TRBD1 TRBJ2-7 TRBV29-1 TGCAGCGTCGACCTACAGGGGGCCGAGCAGTACTTC CSVDLQGAEQYF
- TRBD2 TRBJ2-1 TRBV5-1 TGCGCCAGCAGCCAGGGGACTAGCATTGCGAGTGAGCAGTTCTTC CASSQGTSIASEQFF
- - TRBJ2-5 TRBV28 TGTGCCAGCAGTTTGTCTGGGATGGGAGTGACCCAGTACTTC CASSLSGMGVTQYF
- TRBD1 TRBJ2-7 TRBV5-1 TGCGCCAGCAGCGCCCTGGGACAGGGGCCCTTCGAGCAGTACTTC CASSALGQGPFEQYF